One and the same sample provided the 28 T cell receptor beta chains below, sequenced in a study of blood T cell repertoires in COVID-19. Sequenced by immunoSEQ multiplex PCR; TCRdb stores in-frame clones only, minus some. The sample yields about 180,000 clones, approximately 80% seen once. The specimen sequenced was peripheral blood. Receptor source: a human donor in a cohort sampled during active COVID-19.

This clone is a singleton in its sample. This chain's CDR3 is CASSLDRGRYGYTF. Written as DNA, the CDR3 is TGTGCCAGCTCACTGGACAGGGGGAGATATGGCTACACCTTC. The chain uses TRBV18 and TRBJ1-2, with TRBD1 matching 10 bases. J lost 5 bases, V lost 4 bases, and 4 bases had no gene match. This CDR3 spans 14 amino acids. Germline V gene data show CDR1 as KGHSH and CDR2 as LQKENI. Full variable domain (outside the CDR3, taken from reference TRBV18 and TRBJ1-2): NAGVMQNPRHLVRRRGQEARLRCSPMKGHSHVYWYRQLPEEGLKFMVYLQKENIIDESGMPKERFSAEFPKEGPSILRIQQVVRGDSAAYFCASSLDRGRYGYTFGSGTRLTVV.

This sequence joins TRBV28 and TRBJ2-7; 12 bases agree with TRBD1. Germline CDR1 reads MDHEN; CDR2 reads SYDVKM. Germline trimming cut 4 bases from V and 5 bases from J; bases unmatched to any gene: 9. The CDR3 has 16 residues. The CDR3 loop reads CASSYSPGTGGDEQYF. CDR3 coding DNA: TGTGCCAGCAGTTACTCTCCGGGGACAGGGGGCGACGAGCAGTACTTC.

This chain links TRBV28 with TRBJ2-7; 8 bases map to TRBD1. With V trimmed by 3 bases and J by 7 bases, 5 bases remained unmatched. Germline lookup yields CDR1 MDHEN and CDR2 SYDVKM. The CDR3 is 13 residues long. This chain's CDR3 is CASSLWQGAEQYF. CDR3 in DNA: TGTGCCAGCAGTTTGTGGCAGGGGGCAGAGCAGTACTTC.

CDR3 region: CASSLALQSPEAFF. Here the CDR3 DNA reads TGTGCCAGCAGCTTGGCCCTGCAGTCGCCCGAAGCTTTCTTT. The rearrangement uses TRBV5-5 and TRBJ1-1; D is uncertain. Germline V gene lookup returns CDR1 SGHKS and CDR2 YYEKEE (reference sequence). V was cut by 0 bases and J by 8 bases, with 14 bases left in between. The CDR3 runs 14 residues.

Worth noting for this clone: Germline and junction disagree at one end, which may indicate a read error. Other DNA sequences in this specimen translate into the identical CDR3. V usage is TRBV7-9 and J usage is TRBJ1-2; 9 positions agree with TRBD1. The CDR3 is 13 residues long. Germline V gives CDR1 SEHNR, CDR2 FQNEAQ (reference sequence). This CDR3 is CASSRDREFGYTF. CDR3 DNA sequence: TGTGCCAGCAGCCGGGACAGGGAATTCGGCTATACCTTC.

CDR3 protein: CASSLTTGPITNEKLFF. The CDR3 nucleotides are TGTGCCAGCAGCTTGACGACAGGGCCAATAACTAATGAAAAACTGTTTTTT. The chain is built from TRBV11-2 and TRBJ1-4; 7 bases agree with TRBD1. V was pared by 3 bases and J by 1 base, with 8 bases of the junction left unmatched. The CDR3 sequence is 17 residues long. Germline assignment: CDR1 SGHAT and CDR2 FQNNGV.

The rearrangement uses TRBV28 and TRBJ2-7; no clear D. Per the germline V gene, CDR1 is MDHEN and CDR2 is SYDVKM. CDR3 length equals 12 residues. Between the trimmed V and J ends, which lost 5 bases and 9 bases, there was a span of 14 bases. The chain's CDR3 is CASSPPEVGQYF. CDR3 nucleotide sequence: TGTGCCAGCAGTCCCCCTGAGGTGGGGCAGTACTTC.

The chain couples TRBV29-1 to TRBJ2-1; 8 bases are shared with TRBD2. CDR3 length: 14 residues. CDR1 is SQVTM, CDR2 ANQGSEA, per germline. V dropped 2 bases and J dropped 7; count of bases not matched to a gene: 7. CDR3 in DNA: TGCAGCGTTGAAACGGGAGGGCCTTTTAATGAGCAGTTCTTC. It specifies CSVETGGPFNEQFF.

The rearrangement links TRBV5-4 to TRBJ2-7; the D is unclear. The V and J ends lost 3 bases and 3 bases respectively, with 16 bases between them. Germline V gives CDR1 SGHNT, CDR2 YYREEE (reference sequence). The CDR3 extends over 15 amino acids. CDR3 protein: CASSWASEKNYEQYF. The CDR3 nucleotides read TGTGCCAGCAGCTGGGCATCCGAAAAAAACTACGAGCAGTACTTC.

The chain is built from TRBV7-2 and TRBJ2-7; TRBD1 aligns across 10 bases. Unmatched junction bases numbered 4, after V lost 0 bases and J lost 2 bases. The CDR3 length is 16 residues. The V gene's germline CDR1 is SGHTA and CDR2 FQGNSA. The CDR3 is CASSLARTGGTYEQYF. The CDR3 region has the DNA TGTGCCAGCAGCTTAGCTAGGACAGGGGGGACCTACGAGCAGTACTTC. Full variable domain (remainder filled in from reference TRBV7-2 and TRBJ2-7): GAGVSQSPSNKVTEKGKDVELRCDPISGHTALYWYRQSLGQGLEFLIYFQGNSAPDKSGLPSDRFSAERTGGSVSTLTIQRTQQEDSAVYLCASSLARTGGTYEQYFGPGTRLTVT.

A few counts support this clone. The V and J genes are TRBV21-1 and TRBJ1-5. TRBV21-1 is a listed pseudogene. The CDR3 extends over 15 amino acids. CDR3 in DNA: TGTGCCAGCAGCCTTCCACCCAAGAAGCGTCAGCCCCAGCATTTT. This gives the protein CASSLPPKKRQPQHF.

The table lists this clone with a few counts. V gene TRBV5-1 combines with J gene TRBJ1-2, with D possibly being TRBD1 (6 bases). Germline CDR1 reads SGHRS; CDR2 reads YFSETQ. The V end was cut by 4 bases, the J end by 7 bases, with 23 bases between. The CDR3 has 16 amino acids. The CDR3 DNA reads as TGCGCCAGCAGCGCTAACGGGACACCGGGAAAGGGTGGCTACACCTTC. The encoded protein is CASSANGTPGKGGYTF. The variable domain in full, with the rest retrieved from reference TRBV5-1 and TRBJ1-2, is KAGVTQTPRYLIKTRGQQVTLSCSPISGHRSVSWYQQTPGQGLQFLFEYFSETQRNKGNFPGRFSGRQFSNSRSEMNVSTLELGDSALYLCASSANGTPGKGGYTFGSGTRLTVV.

Note on this clone: At one boundary the junction diverges from the germline segment, which might be a read error. This chain links TRBV7-7 with TRBJ2-5; 11 nucleotides align to TRBD1. Per germline, CDR1 SSHAT and CDR2 FNYEAQ (reference sequence). The CDR3 sequence is 15 residues long. The CDR3 here is CASSLGTGGIETQYF. As DNA, the CDR3 is TGTGCTAGCAGCTTAGGGACAGGGGGGATAGAGACCCAGTACTTC.

The chain couples TRBV12-3 or TRBV12-4 to TRBJ1-2, with 9 positions matching TRBD1. V was clipped by 4 bases and J by 8 bases; unmatched bases: 5. The CDR3 runs to 13 residues. The CDR3: CASSSTGGVGYTF. The CDR3 DNA is TGTGCCAGCAGTTCCACAGGGGGCGTGGGCTACACCTTC.

V is TRBV9 and J is TRBJ2-7, with D possibly TRBD2 on 6 matching bases. V was clipped by 4 bases and J by 2 bases, with 13 bases between them. This CDR3 is 14 amino acids long. Germline values: CDR1 SGDLS, CDR2 YYNGEE. As DNA, the CDR3 is TGTGCCAGCAGCCCCAGACTAGATACCTACGAGCAGTACTTC. Encoded protein: CASSPRLDTYEQYF.

V and J are TRBV7-9 and TRBJ1-2; D is ambiguous. The germline V and J ends were trimmed by 3 bases and 4 bases, with 9 bases remaining between them. Germline assignment: CDR1 SEHNR and CDR2 FQNEAQ (reference sequence). The length of the CDR3 is 13 residues. The CDR3 DNA follows: TGTGCCAGCAGCTTTGACTGGTCCTATGGCTACACCTTC. This gives the protein CASSFDWSYGYTF.

This chain connects TRBV12-3 or TRBV12-4 to TRBJ2-7; maybe TRBD2 (6 bases). V was pared by 6 bases and J by 5 bases, with 11 bases between. The length of the CDR3 is 12 residues. CDR3 DNA sequence: TGTGCCAGCAGACGGGGGTTTCACGAGCAGTACTTC. Encoded protein: CASRRGFHEQYF.

This clone was picked up one time. The CDR3 loop reads CASSRGQGAGNTIYF. The CDR3 bases are TGTGCCAGCAGCCGGGGACAGGGAGCTGGAAACACCATATATTTT. The chain recombines TRBV7-6 with TRBJ1-3; TRBD1 matches 9 bases. After removal of 5 bases from V and 2 bases from J, the junction contained 4 bases not matched to a gene. The CDR3 has 15 amino acids. Germline V gene lookup returns CDR1 SGHVS and CDR2 FNYEAQ.

The chain carries TRBV5-4 and TRBJ2-3; 7 nucleotides agree with TRBD2. The V and J ends lost 0 bases and 0 bases, in that order; junction bases with no gene match: 1. The CDR3 spans 15 residues. The germline gives CDR1 SGHNT, CDR2 YYREEE (reference sequence). CDR3 nucleotide sequence: TGTGCCAGCAGCTTGGCTAGCGGTAGCACAGATACGCAGTATTTT. Protein sequence: CASSLASGSTDTQYF.

This chain uses TRBV29-1 with TRBJ1-1; D call uncertain. V was clipped by 3 bases and J by 6 bases, with 8 bases between them. The germline V gene has CDR1 SQVTM and CDR2 ANQGSEA. The CDR3 runs to 11 residues. CDR3 DNA sequence: TGCAGCGTTGACAAATCGGCTGAAGCTTTCTTT. Residues: CSVDKSAEAFF.

The chain has TRBV5-1 and TRBJ1-2; TRBD1 agrees at 11 bases. Trimming took 4 bases from V and 3 from J; bases not matched to a gene: 5. CDR1 and CDR2 (germline): SGHRS, YFSETQ. The CDR3 covers 15 residues. CDR3 in amino acids: CASSTGTGGYYGYTF. The CDR3 coding sequence is TGCGCCAGCAGCACCGGGACAGGGGGATACTATGGCTACACCTTC. The full variable domain, rest sourced from reference TRBV5-1 and TRBJ1-2, is KAGVTQTPRYLIKTRGQQVTLSCSPISGHRSVSWYQQTPGQGLQFLFEYFSETQRNKGNFPGRFSGRQFSNSRSEMNVSTLELGDSALYLCASSTGTGGYYGYTFGSGTRLTVV.

The chain carries TRBV28 and TRBJ1-6; a weak D match, TRBD1 (6 bases). The CDR3 is 13 amino acids. The ends were cut back, 6 bases at V and 9 bases at J, with 12 bases in the middle. Per germline, CDR1 MDHEN and CDR2 SYDVKM. The CDR3 reads CASRQGAVSPLHF. CDR3 nucleotide sequence: TGTGCCAGCAGACAGGGCGCGGTTTCACCCCTCCACTTT. Variable domain in full (rest from reference TRBV28 and TRBJ1-6): DVKVTQSSRYLVKRTGEKVFLECVQDMDHENMFWYRQDPGLGLRLIYFSYDVKMKEKGDIPEGYSVSREKKERFSLILESASTNQTSMYLCASRQGAVSPLHFGNGTRLTVT.

The genes are TRBV12-1 and TRBJ1-5; the table's TRBD1 call for D was not verified on the DNA. TRBV12-1 counts as a pseudogene. The CDR3 sequence is 12 residues long. The CDR3 nucleotides are TGTGCCAACCCGCCACAGCAATCAGCCCAGCATTTT. This translates into CANPPQQSAQHF.

The chain's CDR3 is CASSLEGQGGRAIYF. For the CDR3, the DNA is TGTGCCAGCAGCTTAGAAGGGCAGGGTGGGCGCGCCATATATTTT. The chain recombines TRBV7-2 with TRBJ1-3, with D perhaps matching TRBD1 (5 bases). The germline V and J ends were trimmed by 1 base and 11 bases, with 18 bases remaining between them. The CDR3 totals 15 residues. CDR1 and CDR2 from the germline V gene are SGHTA and FQGNSA.

Of note for this clone: Relative to the germline gene, one junction end is altered; a read error may explain this. The chain links TRBV7-7 to TRBJ1-1; maybe TRBD1 (6 bases). The CDR3 runs to 15 residues. CDR1 SSHAT and CDR2 FNYEAQ come from the germline V gene (reference sequence). In DNA form, the CDR3 reads TGTGCTAGCAGCTTCCCGGACAGACACTACACTGAAGCTTTCTTT. Translation gives CASSFPDRHYTEAFF.

The table lists this clone with a few counts. The chain has TRBV9 and TRBJ2-1; possible D gene TRBD2, 6 bases. Germline CDR1 and CDR2: SGDLS and YYNGEE. The CDR3 length is 15 residues. The V end was cut by 0 bases, the J end by 0 bases, with 7 bases between. This CDR3 is CASSVGGDSYNEQFF. The CDR3 DNA sequence: TGTGCCAGCAGCGTAGGGGGGGACTCCTACAATGAGCAGTTCTTC.

V is TRBV2 and J is TRBJ2-7; D is uncertain. This CDR3 comprises 13 residues. V was clipped by 4 bases and J by 3 bases, with 10 bases between them. Per the germline V gene, CDR1 is SNHLY and CDR2 is FYNNEI. CDR3: CASSVMLDYEQYF. Here the CDR3 DNA reads TGTGCCAGCAGTGTAATGTTAGACTACGAGCAGTACTTC.

V and J are TRBV2 and TRBJ2-2; D unresolved. Trimming cost V 2 bases and J 4 bases, with 8 bases left between them. Germline-derived CDR1 and CDR2 are SNHLY and FYNNEI. The CDR3 contains 14 residues. CDR3 sequence: CASSEYEVTGELFF. CDR3 coding DNA: TGTGCCAGCAGTGAATATGAGGTCACCGGGGAGCTGTTTTTT.